The 15 T cell receptor beta chains below all came from one sample that was sequenced in a study of blood T cells in healthy people across ages. The use of a sample-barcoded 5' primer and a J-beta primer mix characterized a second PCR of 7 to 11 cycles. A single record per CDR3 protein comes from TCRdb applying MiXCR to the 5' RACE reads. The profile covers some 1.6 million distinct CDR3 sequences, with roughly a third appearing a single time and around 10% taken by the ten largest. The source material was blood. These receptors all stem from a woman in her 30s in good health.

J is TRBJ2-1 and V is TRBV4-1, with 9 nucleotides matching TRBD2. The better agreement between TRBJ2-7 and the DNA end casts doubt on the J call. The CDR3 totals 22 residues. Germline CDR1 is MGHRA and CDR2 is YSYEKL. The CDR3 region is CASSQEGSLLREGRRSYNEQYF. In DNA, the CDR3 is TGCGCCAGCAGCCAAGAGGGTTCGCTTTTGCGGGAGGGGCGTCGCTCCTACAATGAGCAGTACTTC.

This clonotype was observed a handful of times. The rearrangement joins TRBV20-1 to TRBJ2-5; D gene unclear. CDR1 and CDR2 (germline): DFQATT, SNEGSKA (reference sequence). The ends were cut back, 0 bases at V and 0 bases at J, with 23 bases in the middle. CDR3 length: 19 amino acids. CDR3 region: CSARDWSSSSPKYQETQYF. In nucleotides, the CDR3 is TGCAGTGCTAGAGATTGGAGTAGCAGCAGCCCCAAGTACCAAGAGACCCAGTACTTC.

The rearrangement joins TRBV29-1 to TRBJ2-1; TRBD2 agrees at 9 bases. The germline V gene has CDR1 SQVTM and CDR2 ANQGSEA. The CDR3 is 14 amino acids. Losses at the gene ends were 7 bases for V and 5 bases for J; bases not matched to a gene: 9. The CDR3 sequence is CSALAGATDNEQFF. Here the CDR3 DNA reads TGCAGCGCCTTAGCGGGGGCCACCGACAATGAGCAGTTCTTC.

This clonotype was picked up a small number of times. Given a much more abundant clone one base away, this may be a read error. The rearrangement links TRBV21-1 to TRBJ2-2; TRBD2, as called in the table, went unchecked against the DNA. TRBV21-1 is shown as a pseudogene. This CDR3 is 19 amino acids long. The CDR3 sequence is CASSKPRLAGGPNAGELFF. The CDR3 DNA sequence: TGTGCCAGCAGCAAACCGAGACTAGCGGGGGGGCCCAACGCCGGGGAGCTGTTTTTT.

This clonotype was observed a handful of times. This chain connects TRBV27 to TRBJ1-5, with a tentative D call TRBD1 (5 bases). Trimming removed 8 bases from V and 1 base from J, with 12 bases in between. This CDR3 spans 14 amino acids. Germline CDR1 reads MNHEY; CDR2 reads SMNVEV (reference sequence). Here the CDR3 reads CASRVGGSNQPQHF. The CDR3 nucleotides read TGTGCCAGCCGCGTGGGGGGAAGCAATCAGCCCCAGCATTTT.

This clonotype was seen only a few times. J is TRBJ1-2 and V is TRBV12-5; D is unresolved. V was trimmed by 2 bases and J by 4 bases, leaving 14 bases between them. This CDR3 spans 15 amino acids. Germline V gene sequence: CDR1 LGHNT, CDR2 FRNRAP. The CDR3 DNA sequence: TGTGCTAGTGGTTTGCCTCGGCAGCGAACCTATGGCTACACCTTC. Translated: CASGLPRQRTYGYTF.

This sequence joins TRBV4-1 and TRBJ2-1, with D unresolved. The CDR3 is 16 residues long. V was pared by 2 bases and J by 0 bases, with 11 bases between. The germline gives CDR1 MGHRA, CDR2 YSYEKL. The CDR3 region is CASSQPGKSSYNEQFF. The CDR3 DNA sequence: TGCGCCAGCAGCCAACCTGGGAAGAGCTCCTACAATGAGCAGTTCTTC.

On this clonotype: The junction and the germline gene differ at one end; a read error may be behind it. The chain carries TRBV7-3 and TRBJ2-1, with 10 bases identical to TRBD2. The CDR3 extends over 15 amino acids. Germline V gene sequence: CDR1 SGHTA, CDR2 FQGTGA. This CDR3 reads CTSSLTSGPYNEQFF. The CDR3 DNA reads TGTACCAGCAGCTTGACTAGCGGGCCGTACAATGAGCAGTTCTTC.

The chain carries TRBV15 and TRBJ1-5, with a weak D call TRBD1 (6 bases). Trimming pared 3 bases from V and 7 bases from J, leaving 13 bases between. The CDR3 is 14 residues long. Per the germline V gene, CDR1 is LNHNV and CDR2 is YYDKDF (reference sequence). CDR3 region: CATSSSGAGQPQHF. In nucleotides, the CDR3 is TGTGCCACCAGCAGTTCAGGGGCGGGCCAGCCCCAGCATTTT.

This clonotype was detected only once. This may be a read error: a much more frequent sequence differs by one nucleotide. V is TRBV20-1 and J is TRBJ2-7, with D possibly being TRBD2 (7 bases). CDR1 is DFQATT, CDR2 SNEGSKA, per germline (reference sequence). The CDR3 is 15 residues long. The CDR3 bases are TGCAGTGCCGCGGGGGCGCGGGGGACCTCCTACGAGCGGTACTTC. Translated: CSAAGARGTSYERYF.

This clonotype was seen just once. This sequence may be a read error, since a much larger clone differs from it by one base. CDR3 loop: CASRLRTGGYNEQFF. The CDR3 region has the DNA TGTGCCAGCAGGTTAAGGACAGGGGGGTACAATGAGCAGTTCTTC. The chain links TRBV12-3 or TRBV12-4 to TRBJ2-1, with 10 bases matching TRBD1. The ends lost 6 bases at V and 4 bases at J; junction bases unmatched: 6. The CDR3 extends over 15 amino acids.

The CDR3 sequence is CASSISGARGETQYF. The DNA of the CDR3 is TGTGCCAGCAGCATTAGCGGGGCCCGGGGAGAGACCCAGTACTTC. The chain recombines TRBV7-9 with TRBJ2-5; 8 nucleotides match TRBD2. Germline CDR1 and CDR2: SEHNR and FQNEAQ (reference sequence). After removal of 5 bases from V and 4 bases from J, the junction contained 9 bases not matched to a gene. There are 15 residues in the CDR3.

As to this clonotype: One end of the junction fails to match germline, which may point to a read error. V and J are TRBV12-3 or TRBV12-4 and TRBJ1-6, with TRBD1 matching over 8 bases. The CDR3 length is 17 residues. For the CDR3, the DNA is TGTGCCAGCAGTCCTAGGACAGGGTCCTCGTCTAGCCCACCCCCCCACTTT. Residues: CASSPRTGSSSSPPPHF.

The V call is TRBV7-9, the J call TRBJ2-7; TRBD1 agrees at 8 bases. CDR1 SEHNR and CDR2 FQNEAQ come from the germline V gene (reference sequence). Trimming took 5 bases from V and 12 from J; bases not matched to a gene: 24. CDR3 length: 17 residues. This CDR3 is CASSPPRAGSGGVITYF. Here the CDR3 DNA reads TGTGCCAGCAGCCCTCCGAGGGCTGGATCAGGGGGCGTTATTACGTACTTC.

The CDR3 DNA follows: TGTGCCAGCCGAAGGGATCGCACTGAAGCTTTCTTT. Translating it yields CASRRDRTEAFF. This rearrangement joins TRBV6-1 to TRBJ1-1; D gene unclear. The CDR3 loop spans 12 amino acids. Germline CDR1 and CDR2: MNHNS and SASEGT. Trimming shortened V by 8 bases and J by 4 bases, and 11 bases separated the two germline ends.